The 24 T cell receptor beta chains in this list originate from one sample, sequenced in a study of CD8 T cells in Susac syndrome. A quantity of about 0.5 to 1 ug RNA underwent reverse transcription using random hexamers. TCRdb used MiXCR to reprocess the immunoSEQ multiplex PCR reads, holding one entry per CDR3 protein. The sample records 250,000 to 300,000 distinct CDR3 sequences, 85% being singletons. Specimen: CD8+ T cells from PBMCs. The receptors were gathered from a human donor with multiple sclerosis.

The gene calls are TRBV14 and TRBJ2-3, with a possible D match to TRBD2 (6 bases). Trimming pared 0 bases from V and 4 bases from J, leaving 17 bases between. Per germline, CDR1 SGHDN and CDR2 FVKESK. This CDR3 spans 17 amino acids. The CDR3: CASSQDSWREGADTQYF. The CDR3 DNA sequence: TGTGCCAGCAGCCAAGATTCTTGGCGGGAAGGGGCAGATACGCAGTATTTT.

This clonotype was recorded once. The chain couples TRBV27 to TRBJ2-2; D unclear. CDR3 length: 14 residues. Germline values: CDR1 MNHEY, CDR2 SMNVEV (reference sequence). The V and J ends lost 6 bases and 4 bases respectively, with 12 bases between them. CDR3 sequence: CASSLRQFTGELFF. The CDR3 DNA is TGTGCCAGCAGCCTACGACAATTCACCGGGGAGCTGTTTTTT.

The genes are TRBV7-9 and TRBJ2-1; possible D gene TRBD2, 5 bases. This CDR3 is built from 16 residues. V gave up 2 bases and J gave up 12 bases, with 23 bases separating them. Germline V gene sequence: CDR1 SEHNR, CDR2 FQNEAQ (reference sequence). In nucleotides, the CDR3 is TGTGCCAGCAGCTTAAAGTCGGCGGGCGGAGATGTAGGGCAGTTCTTC. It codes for CASSLKSAGGDVGQFF.

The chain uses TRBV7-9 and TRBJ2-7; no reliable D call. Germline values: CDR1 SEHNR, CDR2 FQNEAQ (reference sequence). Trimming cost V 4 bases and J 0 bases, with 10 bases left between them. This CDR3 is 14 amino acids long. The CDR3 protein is CASSWNPSSYEQYF. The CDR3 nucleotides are TGTGCCAGCAGCTGGAACCCTAGCTCCTACGAGCAGTACTTC.

The CDR3 sequence is CAILGLSHNEQFF. The CDR3 DNA is TGTGCCATCCTGGGGCTGTCCCACAATGAGCAGTTCTTC. The rearrangement joins TRBV28 to TRBJ2-1, with a tentative D call TRBD1 (5 bases). V lost 10 bases, J lost 5 bases, and 15 bases lay in between. The V gene's germline CDR1 is MDHEN and CDR2 SYDVKM. The CDR3 is 13 residues long.

DNA for the CDR3: TGTGCCAGCAGCTTAGAGACAGGGTCGGATGGCTACACCTTC. This sequence encodes CASSLETGSDGYTF. This chain uses TRBV7-9 with TRBJ1-2; TRBD1 agrees at 7 bases. This CDR3 is built from 14 residues. With V trimmed by 1 base and J by 6 bases, 5 bases remained unmatched. CDR1 is SEHNR, CDR2 FQNEAQ, per germline (reference sequence).

CDR3 sequence (DNA): TGCGCCAGCAGCCGCCGACTAGCGGGAGGGCCAGGCGGGGAGCTGTTTTTT. Its protein is CASSRRLAGGPGGELFF. The chain couples TRBV4-1 to TRBJ2-2, with 14 bases fitting TRBD2. Per the germline V gene, CDR1 is MGHRA and CDR2 is YSYEKL. V lost 4 bases, J lost 7 bases, and 8 bases stayed unmatched. The CDR3 spans 17 residues.

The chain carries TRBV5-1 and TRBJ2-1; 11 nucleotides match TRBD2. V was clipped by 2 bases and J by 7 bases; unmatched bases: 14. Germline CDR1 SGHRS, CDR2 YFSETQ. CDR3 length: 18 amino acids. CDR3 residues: CASSFHSGTSGSWNEQFF. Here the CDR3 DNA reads TGCGCCAGCAGCTTTCATTCTGGAACTAGCGGGAGTTGGAATGAGCAGTTCTTC.

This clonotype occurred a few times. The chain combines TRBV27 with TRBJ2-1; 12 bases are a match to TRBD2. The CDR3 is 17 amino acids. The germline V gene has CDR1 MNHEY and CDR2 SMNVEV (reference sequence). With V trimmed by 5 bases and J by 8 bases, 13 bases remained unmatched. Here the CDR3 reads CASSPIRTSGNLDEQFF. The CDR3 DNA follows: TGTGCCAGCAGTCCGATACGGACTAGCGGGAACTTAGATGAGCAGTTCTTC.

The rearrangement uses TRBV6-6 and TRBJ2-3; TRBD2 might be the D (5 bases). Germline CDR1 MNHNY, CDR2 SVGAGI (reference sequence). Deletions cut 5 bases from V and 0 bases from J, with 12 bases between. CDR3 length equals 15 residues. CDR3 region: CASSPQEASTDTQYF. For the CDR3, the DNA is TGTGCCAGCAGTCCCCAGGAGGCTAGCACAGATACGCAGTATTTT.

The CDR3 bases are TGCGCCAGCAGCTTGGATAAGCGATTGAACACTGAAGCTTTCTTT. This sequence encodes CASSLDKRLNTEAFF. The chain employs TRBV5-1 and TRBJ1-1, with unresolved D. The ends were cut back, 0 bases at V and 0 bases at J, with 9 bases in the middle. The V gene's germline CDR1 is SGHRS and CDR2 YFSETQ. This CDR3 has 15 amino acids.

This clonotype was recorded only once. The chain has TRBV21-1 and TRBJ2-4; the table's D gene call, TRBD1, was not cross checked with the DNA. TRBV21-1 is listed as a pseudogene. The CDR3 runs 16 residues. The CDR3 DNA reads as TGTGCCAGCAGCAAAGAGGGACAAGGAGCCAAAAACATTCAGTACTTC. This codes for CASSKEGQGAKNIQYF.

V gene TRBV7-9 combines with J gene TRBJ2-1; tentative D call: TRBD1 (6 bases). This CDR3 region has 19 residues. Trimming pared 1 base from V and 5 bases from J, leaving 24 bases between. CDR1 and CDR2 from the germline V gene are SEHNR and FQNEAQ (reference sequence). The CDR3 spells CASSLVTGRGPRTHNEQFF. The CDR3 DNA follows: TGTGCCAGCAGCTTAGTCACGGGCAGGGGTCCTAGGACGCACAATGAGCAGTTCTTC.

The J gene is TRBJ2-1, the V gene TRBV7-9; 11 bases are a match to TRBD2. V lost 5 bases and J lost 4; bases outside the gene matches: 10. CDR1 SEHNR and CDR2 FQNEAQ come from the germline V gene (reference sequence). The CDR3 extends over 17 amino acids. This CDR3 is CASSPPPGTSGYNEQFF. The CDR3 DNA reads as TGTGCCAGCAGCCCCCCTCCCGGGACTAGCGGATACAATGAGCAGTTCTTC.

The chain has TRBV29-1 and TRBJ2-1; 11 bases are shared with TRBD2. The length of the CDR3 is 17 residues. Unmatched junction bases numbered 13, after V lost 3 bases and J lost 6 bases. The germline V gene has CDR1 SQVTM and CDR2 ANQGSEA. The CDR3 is CSVDGLAGGIRSNEQFF. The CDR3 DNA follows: TGCAGCGTTGACGGGCTAGCGGGAGGTATAAGGAGCAATGAGCAGTTCTTC.

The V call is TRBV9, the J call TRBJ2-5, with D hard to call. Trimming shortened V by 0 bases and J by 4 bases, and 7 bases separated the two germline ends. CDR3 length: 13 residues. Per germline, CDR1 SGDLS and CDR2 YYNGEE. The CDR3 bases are TGTGCCAGCAGCGTAGGATTGATAGAGACCCAGTACTTC. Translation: CASSVGLIETQYF. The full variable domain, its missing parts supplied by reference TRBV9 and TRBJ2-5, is DSGVTQTPKHLITATGQRVTLRCSPRSGDLSVYWYQQSLDQGLQFLIQYYNGEERAKGNILERFSAQQFPDLHSELNLSSLELGDSALYFCASSVGLIETQYFGPGTRLLVL.

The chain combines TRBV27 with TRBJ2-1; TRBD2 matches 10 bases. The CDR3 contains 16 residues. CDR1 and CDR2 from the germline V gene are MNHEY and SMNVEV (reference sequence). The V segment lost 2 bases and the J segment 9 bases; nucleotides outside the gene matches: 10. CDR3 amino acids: CASSLILASGSSEQFF. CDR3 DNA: TGTGCCAGCAGTTTAATTTTGGCTAGCGGGAGTAGTGAGCAGTTCTTC.

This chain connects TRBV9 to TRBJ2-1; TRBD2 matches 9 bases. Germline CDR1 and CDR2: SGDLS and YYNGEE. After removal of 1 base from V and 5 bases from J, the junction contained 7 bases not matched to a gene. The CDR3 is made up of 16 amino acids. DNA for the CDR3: TGTGCCAGCAGCGTATCGGGCGGGAGGGCGAACAATGAGCAGTTCTTC. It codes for CASSVSGGRANNEQFF.

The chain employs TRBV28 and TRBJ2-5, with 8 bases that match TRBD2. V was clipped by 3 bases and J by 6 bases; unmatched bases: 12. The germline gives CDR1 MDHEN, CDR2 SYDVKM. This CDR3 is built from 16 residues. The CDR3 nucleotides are TGTGCCAGCAGTTTCCCCCGGAGCGGGGGCGAAAAGACCCAGTACTTC. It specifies CASSFPRSGGEKTQYF. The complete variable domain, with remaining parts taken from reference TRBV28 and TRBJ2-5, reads DVKVTQSSRYLVKRTGEKVFLECVQDMDHENMFWYRQDPGLGLRLIYFSYDVKMKEKGDIPEGYSVSREKKERFSLILESASTNQTSMYLCASSFPRSGGEKTQYFGPGTRLLVL.

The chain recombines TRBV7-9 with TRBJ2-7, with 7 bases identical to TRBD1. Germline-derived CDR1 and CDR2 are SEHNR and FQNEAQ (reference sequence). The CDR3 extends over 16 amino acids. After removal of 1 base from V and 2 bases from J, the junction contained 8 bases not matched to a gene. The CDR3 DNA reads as TGTGCCAGCAGCTTAGGGGGCTGGGACAGTACCTACGAGCAGTACTTC. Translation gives CASSLGGWDSTYEQYF.

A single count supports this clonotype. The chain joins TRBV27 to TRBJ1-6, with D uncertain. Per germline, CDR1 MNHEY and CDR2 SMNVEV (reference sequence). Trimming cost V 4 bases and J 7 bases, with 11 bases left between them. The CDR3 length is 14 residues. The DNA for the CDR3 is TGTGCCAGCAGTTACCGGATCGCCAATTCACCCCTCCACTTT. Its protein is CASSYRIANSPLHF.

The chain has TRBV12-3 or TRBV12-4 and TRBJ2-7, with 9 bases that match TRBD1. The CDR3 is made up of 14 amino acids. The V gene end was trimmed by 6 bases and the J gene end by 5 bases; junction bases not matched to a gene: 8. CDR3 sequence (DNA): TGTGCCAGCAGCTCGGACAGGGGAGTAAACGAGCAGTACTTC. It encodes CASSSDRGVNEQYF.

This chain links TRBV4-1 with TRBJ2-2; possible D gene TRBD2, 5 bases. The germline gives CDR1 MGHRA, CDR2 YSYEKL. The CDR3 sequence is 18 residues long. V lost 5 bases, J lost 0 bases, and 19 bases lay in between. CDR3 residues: CASSGYVDGDTNTGELFF. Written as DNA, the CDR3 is TGCGCCAGCAGCGGGTACGTGGACGGGGATACGAACACCGGGGAGCTGTTTTTT.

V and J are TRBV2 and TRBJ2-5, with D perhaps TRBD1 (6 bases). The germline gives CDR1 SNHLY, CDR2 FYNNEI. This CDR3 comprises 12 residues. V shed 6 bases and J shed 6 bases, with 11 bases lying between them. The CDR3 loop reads CASSEDSKTQYF. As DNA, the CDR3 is TGTGCCAGCAGCGAGGACAGTAAGACCCAGTACTTC.